This T cell receptor beta chain was retrieved from a study of CD8 T cells in ankylosing spondylitis. Study outcomes and limitations: Typical of ankylosing spondylitis blood, it appeared, was a TCR beta motif of about eight highly homologous variants.

Many counts were recorded for this clonotype. No antigen is known for it. V was cut by 8 bases and J by 1 base, with 13 bases left in between. Germline lookup yields CDR1 DFQATT and CDR2 SNEGSKA (reference sequence). The CDR3 is 13 amino acids. Quantitative barcoded 5'-RACE was used to prepare TCR beta libraries. One entry per CDR3 protein, called by TCRdb with MiXCR from the 5' RACE reads. The sample has some 180,000 distinct CDR3 sequences; approximately 18% are singletons. Input material: blood, either unsorted or a sorted T cell fraction (not recorded which). V gene TRBV20-1 combines with J gene TRBJ2-3; no reliable D call. The TCR was taken from a male donor aged 10 to 35 with ankylosing spondylitis or in good health (not recorded which). The CDR3 loop reads CSTERVGTDTQYF. CDR3 bases: TGCAGTACCGAACGGGTTGGCACAGATACGCAGTATTTT.